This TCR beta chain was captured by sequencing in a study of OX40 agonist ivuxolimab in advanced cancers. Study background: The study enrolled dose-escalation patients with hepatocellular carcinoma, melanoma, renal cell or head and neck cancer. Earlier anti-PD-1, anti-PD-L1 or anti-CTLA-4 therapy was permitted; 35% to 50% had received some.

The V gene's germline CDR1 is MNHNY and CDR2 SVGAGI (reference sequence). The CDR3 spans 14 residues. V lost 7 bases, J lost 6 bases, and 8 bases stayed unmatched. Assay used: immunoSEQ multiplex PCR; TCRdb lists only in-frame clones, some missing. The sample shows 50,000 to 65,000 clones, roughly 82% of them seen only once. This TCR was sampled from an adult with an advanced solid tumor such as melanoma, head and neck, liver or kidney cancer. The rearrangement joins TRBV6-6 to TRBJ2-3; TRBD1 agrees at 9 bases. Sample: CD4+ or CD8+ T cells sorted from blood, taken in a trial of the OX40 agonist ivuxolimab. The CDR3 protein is CASKRQGEGDTQYF. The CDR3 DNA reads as TGTGCCAGCAAAAGACAGGGGGAGGGTGATACGCAGTATTTT.